The subject of this entry is one TCR beta chain. This specimen comes from a study of T cells after somatic rescue of genetic block. Some clones are missing from TCRdb's copy, which holds only in-frame ones; the method was immunoSEQ multiplex PCR. The sample yields more than 13,000 clones, over 65% seen once. The sample was peripheral blood mononuclear cells (PBMCs). The sequence was collected from a boy aged 5-17 years.

DNA of the CDR3: TGTGCCAGCAGCCGGTTCGGTTCTGTCTACGAGCAGTACTTC. It codes for CASSRFGSVYEQYF. V and J are TRBV7-3 and TRBJ2-7, with unresolved D. Trimming took off 5 bases at V and 3 bases at J, with 14 bases between the two ends. In germline, CDR1 is SGHTA, CDR2 FQGTGA. This CDR3 is 14 amino acids long.